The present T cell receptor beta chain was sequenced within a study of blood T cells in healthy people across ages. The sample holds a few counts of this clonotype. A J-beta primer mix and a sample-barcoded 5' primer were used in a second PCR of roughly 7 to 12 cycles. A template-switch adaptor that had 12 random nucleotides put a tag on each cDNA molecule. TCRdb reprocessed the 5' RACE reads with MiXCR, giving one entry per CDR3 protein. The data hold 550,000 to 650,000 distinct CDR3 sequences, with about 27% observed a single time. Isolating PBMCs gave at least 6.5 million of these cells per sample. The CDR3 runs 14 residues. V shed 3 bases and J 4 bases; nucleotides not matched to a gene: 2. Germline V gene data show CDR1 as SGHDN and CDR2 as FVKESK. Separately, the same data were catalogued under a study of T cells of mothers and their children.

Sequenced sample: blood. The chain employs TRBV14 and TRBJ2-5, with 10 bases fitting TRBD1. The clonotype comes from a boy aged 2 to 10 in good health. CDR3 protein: CASSHRTGGETQYF. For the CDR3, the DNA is TGTGCCAGCAGCCACCGGACAGGGGGAGAGACCCAGTACTTC.